This TCR beta chain comes out of a study of neurological immune-mediated disorders. Notes on the study in general: Private repertoires in all groups were suggested by the absence of shared CDR3 amino acid sequences among expanded clones across subjects.

J gave up 2 bases and V 6 bases, and 6 bases lay outside the gene matches. Germline V gene data show CDR1 as SQVTM and CDR2 as ANQGSEA. The CDR3 totals 15 residues. 5'RACE with 10-nucleotide random UMIs produced the cDNA. TCRdb processed the 5' RACE reads anew with MiXCR; each CDR3 protein has one entry. The table includes approximately 87,000 distinct CDR3 sequences, around an eighth detected once. As regards this clonotype: The target antigen is unknown.

The V gene is TRBV29-1, the J gene TRBJ2-3, with TRBD2 matching 12 bases. The sample comprised PBMCs. The sequence derives from a woman aged 45-60 years in good health. Written as DNA, the CDR3 is TGCAGCGTCAGAGGACTAGCGGGGATCACAGATACGCAGTATTTT. It encodes CSVRGLAGITDTQYF.